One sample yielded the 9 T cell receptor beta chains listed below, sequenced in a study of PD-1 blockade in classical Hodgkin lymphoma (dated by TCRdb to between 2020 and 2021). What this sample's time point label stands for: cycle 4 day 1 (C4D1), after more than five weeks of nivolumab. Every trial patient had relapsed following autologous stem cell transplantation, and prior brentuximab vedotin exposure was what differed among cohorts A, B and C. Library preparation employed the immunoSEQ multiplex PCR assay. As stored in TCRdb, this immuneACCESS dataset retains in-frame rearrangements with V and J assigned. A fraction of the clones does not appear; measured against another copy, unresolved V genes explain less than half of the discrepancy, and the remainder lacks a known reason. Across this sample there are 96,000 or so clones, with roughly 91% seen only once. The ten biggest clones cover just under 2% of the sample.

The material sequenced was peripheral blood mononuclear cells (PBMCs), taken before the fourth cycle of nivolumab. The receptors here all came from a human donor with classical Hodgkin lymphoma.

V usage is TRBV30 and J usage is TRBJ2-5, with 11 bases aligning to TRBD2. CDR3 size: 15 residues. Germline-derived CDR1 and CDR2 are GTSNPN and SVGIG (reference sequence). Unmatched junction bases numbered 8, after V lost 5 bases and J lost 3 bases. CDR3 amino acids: CAWGPLAGGKETQYF. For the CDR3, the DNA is TGTGCCTGGGGCCCCCTAGCGGGAGGTAAAGAGACCCAGTACTTC.

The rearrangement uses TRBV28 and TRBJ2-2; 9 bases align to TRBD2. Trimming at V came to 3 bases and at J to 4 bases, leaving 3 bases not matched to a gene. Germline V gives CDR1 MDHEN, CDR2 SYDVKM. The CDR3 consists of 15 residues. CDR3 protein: CASSFRGRGTGELFF. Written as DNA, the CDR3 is TGTGCCAGCAGTTTTCGCGGGAGGGGCACCGGGGAGCTGTTTTTT.

The CDR3 region has the DNA TGTGCCAGCAGTTTAGTGGGGGCCCCCGCAGATACGCAGTATTTT. Residues: CASSLVGAPADTQYF. The chain uses TRBV27 and TRBJ2-3; the D gene is possibly TRBD1 (6 bases). The CDR3 length is 15 residues. CDR1 MNHEY and CDR2 SMNVEV come from the germline V gene (reference sequence). V gave up 2 bases and J gave up 4 bases, with 13 bases separating them.

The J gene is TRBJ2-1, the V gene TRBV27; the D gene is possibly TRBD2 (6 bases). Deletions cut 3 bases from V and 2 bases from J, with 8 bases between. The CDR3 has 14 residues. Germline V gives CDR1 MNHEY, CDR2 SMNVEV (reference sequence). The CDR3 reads CASSFGGPYNEQFF. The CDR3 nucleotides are TGTGCCAGCAGTTTCGGAGGGCCCTACAATGAGCAGTTCTTC.

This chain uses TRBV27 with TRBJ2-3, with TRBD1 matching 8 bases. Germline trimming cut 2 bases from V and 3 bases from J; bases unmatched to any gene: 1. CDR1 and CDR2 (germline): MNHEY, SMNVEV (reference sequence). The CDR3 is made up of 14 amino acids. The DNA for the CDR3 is TGTGCCAGCAGTTTAACAGGGGGTACAGATACGCAGTATTTT. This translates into CASSLTGGTDTQYF.

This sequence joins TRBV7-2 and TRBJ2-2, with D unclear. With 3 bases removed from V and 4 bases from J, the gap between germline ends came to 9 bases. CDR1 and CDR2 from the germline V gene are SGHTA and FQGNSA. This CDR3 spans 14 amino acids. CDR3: CASSLEAGTGELFF. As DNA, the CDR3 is TGTGCCAGCAGCTTGGAAGCCGGCACCGGGGAGCTGTTTTTT. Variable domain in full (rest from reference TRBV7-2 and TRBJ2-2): GAGVSQSPSNKVTEKGKDVELRCDPISGHTALYWYRQSLGQGLEFLIYFQGNSAPDKSGLPSDRFSAERTGGSVSTLTIQRTQQEDSAVYLCASSLEAGTGELFFGEGSRLTVL.

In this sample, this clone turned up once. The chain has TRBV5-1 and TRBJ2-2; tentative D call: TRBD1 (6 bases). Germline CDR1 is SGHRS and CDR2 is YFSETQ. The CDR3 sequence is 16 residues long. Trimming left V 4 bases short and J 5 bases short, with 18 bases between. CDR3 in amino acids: CASSPAFGGITGELFF. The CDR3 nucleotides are TGCGCCAGCAGCCCCGCGTTTGGGGGCATAACCGGGGAGCTGTTTTTT.

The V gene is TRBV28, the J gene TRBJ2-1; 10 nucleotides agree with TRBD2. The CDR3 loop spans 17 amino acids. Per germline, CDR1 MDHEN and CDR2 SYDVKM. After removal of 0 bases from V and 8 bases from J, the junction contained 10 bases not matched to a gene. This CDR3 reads CASSLWLAGVVRDEQFF. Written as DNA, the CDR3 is TGTGCCAGCAGTTTATGGCTAGCGGGAGTTGTTCGGGATGAGCAGTTCTTC.

The CDR3 DNA reads TGTGCCAGCAGCCAGAGGGGGCTGTACGAGCAGTACTTC. Translating it yields CASSQRGLYEQYF. This rearrangement joins TRBV14 to TRBJ2-7; 7 nucleotides align to TRBD1. This CDR3 spans 13 amino acids. Germline V CDR1 and CDR2: SGHDN, FVKESK. Trimming removed 3 bases from V and 4 bases from J; junction bases left unmatched: 3.